These 10 T cell receptor beta chains share one sample of origin, sequenced in a study of OX40 agonist ivuxolimab in advanced cancers. Profiling relied on immunoSEQ multiplex PCR, and the TCRdb table lists in-frame clones only, not all of them. The table shows under 25,000 clones, with over 70% occurring only once. The specimen was CD4+ or CD8+ T cells sorted from blood, collected in a trial of the OX40 agonist ivuxolimab. The receptors stem from an adult with an advanced solid tumor such as melanoma, head and neck, liver or kidney cancer.

The chain uses TRBV7-8 and TRBJ1-4, with a tentative D call TRBD1 (6 bases). The CDR3 totals 16 residues. V shed 3 bases and J shed 8 bases, with 19 bases lying between them. Germline V gene data show CDR1 as SGHVS and CDR2 as FQNEAQ. DNA for the CDR3: TGTGCCAGCAGCTTCGAGAGAGGGGGACGAGGCGAAAAACTGTTTTTT. Protein: CASSFERGGRGEKLFF.

The gene calls are TRBV19 and TRBJ2-5; D remains ambiguous. This CDR3 is built from 15 residues. The germline V gene encodes CDR1 LNHDA and CDR2 SQIVND (reference sequence). Trimming removed 1 base at V and 2 bases at J, with 11 bases between. The CDR3 DNA reads as TGTGCCAGTAGTATAGTGGGGATAGAGCAAGAGACCCAGTACTTC. It translates to CASSIVGIEQETQYF.

The chain couples TRBV13 to TRBJ2-3; 11 bases are a match to TRBD1. V gave up 5 bases and J gave up 4 bases; unmatched junction bases: 11. This CDR3 comprises 17 residues. CDR1 and CDR2 from the germline V gene are PRHDT and FYEKMQ (reference sequence). The CDR3 bases are TGTGCCAGCAGCCGTGGGGCGGACAGGGGGCGGGCAGATACGCAGTATTTT. This sequence encodes CASSRGADRGRADTQYF.

The genes are TRBV2 and TRBJ1-6; D uncertain. The germline V gene encodes CDR1 SNHLY and CDR2 FYNNEI. V lost 5 bases, J lost 4 bases, and 6 bases lay in between. This CDR3 is built from 13 residues. DNA of the CDR3: TGTGCCAGCAGTAGGGATTATAATTCACCCCTCCACTTT. It translates to CASSRDYNSPLHF.

Notes on this clone: The germline gene is not matched at one end of the junction; a read error may be the cause. The genes are TRBV7-9 and TRBJ2-3; no clear D gene. Germline CDR1 is SEHNR and CDR2 is FQNEAQ (reference sequence). This CDR3 spans 14 amino acids. CDR3 amino acids: CAGSLGFSTDTQYF. The CDR3 DNA reads TGTGCCGGCAGCTTAGGCTTTAGCACAGATACGCAGTATTTT.

J is TRBJ1-2 and V is TRBV29-1, with D uncertain. This CDR3 is built from 11 residues. V shed 1 base and J shed 6 bases, with 6 bases lying between them. CDR1 is SQVTM, CDR2 ANQGSEA, per germline. This CDR3 is CSVEARDGYTF. CDR3 bases: TGCAGCGTTGAAGCGAGGGATGGCTACACCTTC.

The chain carries TRBV6-6 and TRBJ1-2; 8 nucleotides match TRBD1. The CDR3 runs to 16 residues. The germline CDR1 and CDR2 sequences are MNHNY and SVGAGI (reference sequence). V lost 6 bases to trimming and J lost 4 bases; unmatched junction nucleotides: 13. CDR3 nucleotides: TGTGCCAGCAGGGAGGCGGCAGGGGGCTTGAGCTATGGCTACACCTTC. This translates into CASREAAGGLSYGYTF.

This clone was detected a few times. V usage is TRBV28 and J usage is TRBJ1-1; D might be TRBD1 (6 bases). Germline V lookup: CDR1 MDHEN, CDR2 SYDVKM. Trimming removed 5 bases from V and 6 bases from J, with 16 bases in between. The CDR3 is 14 amino acids. The CDR3 sequence is CASSPRGAPAEAFF. The CDR3 DNA follows: TGTGCCAGCAGTCCCCGGGGGGCACCCGCTGAAGCTTTCTTT.

This clone was seen only once. The V call is TRBV6-5, the J call TRBJ1-4; the D is unclear. Germline lookup yields CDR1 MNHEY and CDR2 SVGAGI. V lost 0 bases and J 10 bases, leaving 9 bases between the germline ends. This CDR3 has 13 amino acids. The CDR3 sequence is CASSYSRPGKLFF. In nucleotides, the CDR3 is TGTGCCAGCAGTTACTCGCGCCCTGGAAAACTGTTTTTT.

The V and J genes are TRBV5-4 and TRBJ1-3; the match to TRBD1 covers 8 bases. Trimming cost V 5 bases and J 6 bases; bases outside gene matches: 7. The CDR3 has 14 residues. The germline V gene encodes CDR1 SGHNT and CDR2 YYREEE (reference sequence). The CDR3 loop reads CASSPTGAENTIYF. In DNA form, the CDR3 reads TGTGCCAGCAGTCCGACAGGGGCGGAAAACACCATATATTTT.